The 32 T cell receptor beta chains in this list originate from one sample, sequenced in a study of blood T cell repertoires in COVID-19. This table comes from immunoSEQ multiplex PCR, and its TCRdb copy is limited to in-frame clones, with some not included. This sample has 90,000 to 110,000 clones, with roughly 80% found just once. Sequences were obtained from peripheral blood. Every receptor here comes from a woman between 65 and 79 years old with acute or convalescent COVID-19.

The CDR3: CASSLGPPLSEKLFF. CDR3 coding DNA: TGTGCCAGCAGCTTGGGTCCCCCTTTGAGTGAAAAACTGTTTTTT. The genes are TRBV5-4 and TRBJ1-4; no clear D gene. The CDR3 has 15 amino acids. Germline-derived CDR1 and CDR2 are SGHNT and YYREEE (reference sequence). Trimming removed 0 bases at V and 7 bases at J, with 13 bases between.

This chain connects TRBV10-2 to TRBJ2-3; a possible D gene is TRBD1 (6 bases). Trimming took 4 bases from V and 8 from J, leaving 16 bases between them. Germline V CDR1 and CDR2: WSHSY, SAAADI. The CDR3 is 14 amino acids. DNA for the CDR3: TGCGCCAGCAGTGGGGCCATTCGAGGGGGTACGCAGTATTTT. Translation gives CASSGAIRGGTQYF.

The rearrangement uses TRBV7-6 and TRBJ2-5, with a weak D call TRBD1 (6 bases). Trimming pared 5 bases from V and 2 bases from J, leaving 9 bases between. There are 13 residues in the CDR3. In germline, CDR1 is SGHVS, CDR2 FNYEAQ. The CDR3 loop is CASSGQRQETQYF. The CDR3 DNA reads TGTGCCAGCAGCGGACAGAGACAAGAGACCCAGTACTTC.

This clone has a single count. V is TRBV14 and J is TRBJ2-7; D is unclear. The CDR3 loop spans 13 amino acids. Germline loops: CDR1 SGHDN, CDR2 FVKESK. Trimming shortened V by 4 bases and J by 6 bases, and 13 bases separated the two germline ends. CDR3 region: CASSLIASGEQYF. CDR3 sequence (DNA): TGTGCCAGCAGCCTAATAGCAAGTGGCGAGCAGTACTTC.

V is TRBV9 and J is TRBJ1-1; D may be TRBD1 (5 bases). The ends were cut back, 0 bases at V and 1 base at J, with 7 bases in the middle. Germline loops: CDR1 SGDLS, CDR2 YYNGEE. This CDR3 is built from 14 residues. CDR3 sequence reads: CASSVEGWNTEAFF. The DNA of the CDR3 is TGTGCCAGCAGCGTAGAGGGGTGGAACACTGAAGCTTTCTTT.

The table lists this clone with a count of one. The chain has TRBV19 and TRBJ1-5, with D possibly being TRBD1 (6 bases). Per the germline V gene, CDR1 is LNHDA and CDR2 is SQIVND (reference sequence). The CDR3 has 13 residues. Trimming removed 6 bases at V and 5 bases at J, with 11 bases between. As DNA, the CDR3 is TGTGCCAGTAGGGGACAATCCCATCAGCCCCAGCATTTT. It specifies CASRGQSHQPQHF.

This chain joins TRBV4-2 and TRBJ2-5; 12 nucleotides agree with TRBD2. The CDR3 spans 19 residues. Germline V CDR1 and CDR2: LGHNA, YNFKEQ. Losses at the gene ends were 0 bases for V and 0 bases for J; bases not matched to a gene: 8. The CDR3 region is CASSQDLGLAGGYQETQYF. The CDR3 DNA reads as TGTGCCAGCAGCCAAGATCTTGGGCTAGCGGGGGGGTACCAAGAGACCCAGTACTTC.

The J gene is TRBJ2-7, the V gene TRBV2; D remains ambiguous. With 4 bases removed from V and 5 bases from J, the gap between germline ends came to 6 bases. The germline V gene encodes CDR1 SNHLY and CDR2 FYNNEI. The CDR3 consists of 11 residues. CDR3 nucleotides: TGTGCCAGCAGTGTACTCCACGAGCAGTACTTC. Residues: CASSVLHEQYF.

The chain links TRBV28 to TRBJ1-1; D gene uncertain. The CDR3 consists of 16 residues. Per germline, CDR1 MDHEN and CDR2 SYDVKM. Deletions cut 3 bases from V and 1 base from J, with 15 bases between. CDR3 sequence (DNA): TGTGCCAGCAGTTTCCGCATCGGGTACCCGAACACTGAAGCTTTCTTT. Protein sequence: CASSFRIGYPNTEAFF.

The V call is TRBV7-8, the J call TRBJ1-2; no clear D gene. The germline V gene has CDR1 SGHVS and CDR2 FQNEAQ. The CDR3 covers 16 residues. Trimming left V 1 base short and J 2 bases short, with 14 bases between. CDR3 in DNA: TGTGCCAGCAGCTTAGGAAACCCGACTGAGAACTATGGCTACACCTTC. Translating gives CASSLGNPTENYGYTF.

The J gene is TRBJ1-4, the V gene TRBV6-1; 8 nucleotides agree with TRBD1. CDR1 MNHNS and CDR2 SASEGT come from the germline V gene. The length of the CDR3 is 16 residues. Trimming removed 3 bases from V and 7 bases from J; junction bases left unmatched: 10. CDR3 protein: CASSERRTGSGEKLFF. In DNA form, the CDR3 reads TGTGCCAGCAGTGAGAGACGGACAGGGTCTGGTGAAAAACTGTTTTTT.

The count of this clone is one. The chain recombines TRBV7-2 with TRBJ2-2; TRBD2 aligns across 12 bases. CDR1 and CDR2 (germline): SGHTA, FQGNSA. The ends lost 1 base at V and 9 bases at J; junction bases unmatched: 9. The CDR3 consists of 17 residues. The CDR3 loop is CASSLELLAGGPRELFF. CDR3 DNA sequence: TGTGCCAGCAGCTTAGAGTTGCTAGCGGGGGGGCCTCGGGAGCTGTTTTTT.

The genes are TRBV5-6 and TRBJ1-6; 12 bases line up with TRBD1. Germline V CDR1 and CDR2: SGHDT, YYEEEE. V dropped 4 bases and J dropped 6; count of bases not matched to a gene: 11. This CDR3 comprises 18 residues. The CDR3 region has the DNA TGTGCCAGCAGCACGGGGGGGACAGGGGGCGTAGGTAATTCACCCCTCCACTTT. Its translation is CASSTGGTGGVGNSPLHF.

The chain combines TRBV7-8 with TRBJ1-2; D uncertain. The CDR3 loop spans 11 amino acids. CDR1 and CDR2 from the germline V gene are SGHVS and FQNEAQ. V dropped 8 bases and J dropped 4 bases, with 8 bases sitting between them. The chain's CDR3 is CASHNGYGYTF. The CDR3 bases are TGTGCCAGCCACAATGGCTATGGCTACACCTTC. Full variable domain (missing parts from reference TRBV7-8 and TRBJ1-2): GAGVSQSPRYKVAKRGQDVALRCDPISGHVSLFWYQQALGQGPEFLTYFQNEAQLDKSGLPSDRFFAERPEGSVSTLKIQRTQQEDSAVYLCASHNGYGYTFGSGTRLTVV.

This clone has only one observation. This chain connects TRBV6-5 to TRBJ2-4; TRBD1 aligns across 10 bases. With V trimmed by 2 bases and J by 9 bases, 1 base remained unmatched. The CDR3 loop spans 13 amino acids. Germline assignment: CDR1 MNHEY and CDR2 SVGAGI. The CDR3 here is CASSYRDRGIQYF. CDR3 coding DNA: TGTGCCAGCAGTTACAGGGACAGGGGCATTCAGTACTTC.

The table lists this clone with a count of one. The rearrangement uses TRBV7-2 and TRBJ2-7, with a tentative D call TRBD1 (6 bases). Germline loops: CDR1 SGHTA, CDR2 FQGNSA. The CDR3 is 15 residues long. Trimming cost V 1 base and J 2 bases, with 12 bases left between them. CDR3 DNA sequence: TGTGCCAGCAGCTTAGGAGGACAGTCTGCCTACGAGCAGTACTTC. It is translated as CASSLGGQSAYEQYF.

This chain uses TRBV7-9 with TRBJ1-1, with D perhaps matching TRBD1 (5 bases). The V gene lost 1 base and the J gene lost 1 base, with 10 bases spanning the gap. From germline, CDR1 is SEHNR and CDR2 FQNEAQ (reference sequence). This CDR3 comprises 15 residues. The CDR3: CASSLGGERNTEAFF. CDR3 DNA: TGTGCCAGCAGCTTAGGGGGCGAGCGGAACACTGAAGCTTTCTTT.

The genes are TRBV15 and TRBJ2-7, with 7 bases aligning to TRBD1. V lost 5 bases and J lost 4; bases outside the gene matches: 20. This CDR3 has 18 amino acids. The germline CDR1 and CDR2 sequences are LNHNV and YYDKDF (reference sequence). CDR3 sequence: CATSASEYRGFVRYEQYF. DNA for the CDR3: TGTGCCACCAGCGCATCCGAGTACAGGGGTTTTGTTCGTTACGAGCAGTACTTC.

CDR3 sequence: CAWSVQDRGQQFF. For the CDR3, the DNA is TGTGCCTGGAGTGTACAGGACAGGGGGCAACAGTTCTTC. The V gene is TRBV30, the J gene TRBJ2-1, with 11 positions matching TRBD1. Germline V lookup: CDR1 GTSNPN, CDR2 SVGIG (reference sequence). This CDR3 is built from 13 residues. Germline trimming cut 0 bases from V and 13 bases from J; bases unmatched to any gene: 5.

The chain joins TRBV2 to TRBJ2-3; no definite D call. The V gene lost 4 bases and the J gene lost 5 bases, with 10 bases spanning the gap. CDR1 is SNHLY, CDR2 FYNNEI, per germline. CDR3 size: 13 residues. CDR3 region: CASSVRQGDTQYF. CDR3 sequence (DNA): TGTGCCAGCAGTGTCCGACAAGGAGATACGCAGTATTTT.

The genes are TRBV28 and TRBJ2-1; tentatively, D is TRBD1 (6 bases). CDR1 is MDHEN and CDR2 is SYDVKM in the germline V gene. V gave up 6 bases and J gave up 8 bases, with 20 bases separating them. This CDR3 region has 15 residues. The CDR3 nucleotides read TGTGCCAGCAGGGCCAGGGGTGGCCCTACGGATGAGCAGTTCTTC. This codes for CASRARGGPTDEQFF.

The J gene is TRBJ2-1, the V gene TRBV11-1; maybe TRBD2 (6 bases). The CDR3 has 15 residues. V gave up 5 bases and J gave up 4 bases, with 15 bases separating them. Germline loops: CDR1 SGHAT, CDR2 FQDESV (reference sequence). CDR3 residues: CASSPWGERYNEQFF. In DNA form, the CDR3 reads TGTGCCAGCAGCCCCTGGGGGGAGAGATACAATGAGCAGTTCTTC.

The chain combines TRBV5-1 with TRBJ1-6; 8 nucleotides agree with TRBD1. CDR1 and CDR2 (germline): SGHRS, YFSETQ. The ends lost 4 bases at V and 8 bases at J; junction bases unmatched: 8. This CDR3 comprises 15 residues. CDR3 bases: TGCGCCAGCAGCAAAACAGGGGGTAATGATTCACCCCTCCACTTT. Amino acids: CASSKTGGNDSPLHF.

The chain combines TRBV7-2 with TRBJ1-5; a weak D match, TRBD1 (6 bases). This CDR3 has 15 amino acids. CDR1 and CDR2 from the germline V gene are SGHTA and FQGNSA. Trimming left V 6 bases short and J 2 bases short, with 14 bases between. CDR3 in amino acids: CASSPLGGRNQPQHF. For the CDR3, the DNA is TGTGCCAGCAGTCCCCTCGGGGGGCGCAATCAGCCCCAGCATTTT.

The V call is TRBV15, the J call TRBJ1-5, with D perhaps matching TRBD1 (5 bases). CDR3 length equals 16 residues. V dropped 0 bases and J dropped 4 bases, with 13 bases sitting between them. The V gene's germline CDR1 is LNHNV and CDR2 YYDKDF (reference sequence). The CDR3 DNA reads TGTGCCACCAGCAGAGACGGGGGACGGATAAATCAGCCCCAGCATTTT. Amino acid sequence: CATSRDGGRINQPQHF.

The chain has TRBV19 and TRBJ1-4; 8 bases match TRBD1. The germline CDR1 and CDR2 sequences are LNHDA and SQIVND (reference sequence). The CDR3 covers 15 residues. The junction had 7 bases not matched to a gene; V was cut back by 6 bases and J by 4 bases. In nucleotides, the CDR3 is TGTGCCAGTAGCCCTCGGGACAGGCGTAATGAAAAACTGTTTTTT. Its protein product is CASSPRDRRNEKLFF.

The chain is built from TRBV18 and TRBJ1-2; D remains ambiguous. Trimming took off 4 bases at V and 5 bases at J, with 26 bases between the two ends. Germline V gene data show CDR1 as KGHSH and CDR2 as LQKENI. The CDR3 extends over 18 amino acids. The CDR3 loop is CASSLTGLATGGSYGYTF. The CDR3 coding sequence is TGTGCCAGCTCACTAACCGGCCTCGCGACCGGAGGGTCGTATGGCTACACCTTC.

The V gene is TRBV7-2, the J gene TRBJ1-2; 8 bases fit TRBD1. CDR1 and CDR2 from the germline V gene are SGHTA and FQGNSA. The ends lost 0 bases at V and 8 bases at J; junction bases unmatched: 5. The CDR3 is made up of 14 amino acids. The CDR3 region has the DNA TGTGCCAGCAGCTTAGCGACAGGGGCCGGGGGCTACACCTTC. Translation: CASSLATGAGGYTF.

This rearrangement joins TRBV10-3 to TRBJ2-7; D possibly corresponds to TRBD1 (5 bases). Germline CDR1 and CDR2: ENHRY and SYGVKD. V shed 3 bases and J shed 3 bases, with 12 bases lying between them. The CDR3 extends over 14 amino acids. The CDR3 region is CAISDGQGNYEQYF. The CDR3 nucleotides are TGTGCCATCAGTGATGGTCAGGGTAACTACGAGCAGTACTTC.

The CDR3 is CASSFRGYGYGYTF. CDR3 bases: TGTGCCAGCAGCTTCAGGGGTTATGGGTATGGCTACACCTTC. This chain connects TRBV5-6 to TRBJ1-2, with D possibly TRBD1 on 6 matching bases. Trimming took off 2 bases at V and 5 bases at J, with 13 bases between the two ends. The germline V gene encodes CDR1 SGHDT and CDR2 YYEEEE. This CDR3 has 14 amino acids.

This clone was counted a single time. The rearrangement uses TRBV11-3 and TRBJ2-3; TRBD2 matches at 8 bases. CDR1 is SGHNT and CDR2 is YENEEA in the germline V gene. This CDR3 is 15 amino acids long. Unmatched junction bases numbered 7, after V lost 4 bases and J lost 4 bases. The CDR3 reads CASSSPGGVPDTQYF. As DNA, the CDR3 is TGTGCCAGCAGCTCGCCGGGAGGGGTTCCAGATACGCAGTATTTT.

The CDR3 region has the DNA TGTGCCAGCAGCCAAGATCTGCTAGCGGGGGGTTCCGAGCAGTACTTC. Translation: CASSQDLLAGGSEQYF. The chain combines TRBV3-1 (or the pseudogene TRBV3-2) with TRBJ2-7; 11 nucleotides agree with TRBD2. CDR1 is LGHDT, CDR2 YNNKEL, per germline (reference sequence). The CDR3 length is 16 residues. The junction had 7 bases not matched to a gene; V was cut back by 0 bases and J by 6 bases.